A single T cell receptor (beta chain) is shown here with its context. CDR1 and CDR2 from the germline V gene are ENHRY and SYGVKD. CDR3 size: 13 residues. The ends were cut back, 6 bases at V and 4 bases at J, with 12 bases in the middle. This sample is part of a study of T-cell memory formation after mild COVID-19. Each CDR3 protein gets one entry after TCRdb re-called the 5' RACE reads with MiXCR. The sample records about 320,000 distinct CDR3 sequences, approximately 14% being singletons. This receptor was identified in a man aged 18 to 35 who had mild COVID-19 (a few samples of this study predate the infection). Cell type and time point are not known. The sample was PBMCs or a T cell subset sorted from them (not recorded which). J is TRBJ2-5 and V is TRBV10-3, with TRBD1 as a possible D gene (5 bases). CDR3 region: CAIRQGFTETQYF. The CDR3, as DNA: TGTGCCATCAGGCAGGGATTTACAGAGACCCAGTACTTC.